The subject of this entry is one TCR beta chain. As yet, its antigen is unknown. Germline V lookup: CDR1 LNHDA, CDR2 SQIVND (reference sequence). This CDR3 comprises 16 residues. With 5 bases removed from V and 0 bases from J, the gap between germline ends came to 13 bases. This specimen comes from a study of cytomegalovirus exposure and HLA in healthy donors. Findings and limits, study-wide: Specificity for CMV antigens was confirmed in vitro for a few of the CMV-associated chains.

Amplification used 60 Vbeta primers and 13 Jbeta primers. The assay was immunoSEQ multiplex PCR, and TCRdb's table has in-frame clones only and misses some. The sample lists 90,000 to 130,000 clones, around 83% occurring once. This sequence originates from a man aged 30 to 39 in good health and CMV-seropositive. The sequencing input was PBMCs. The rearrangement joins TRBV19 to TRBJ2-2; D unresolved. CDR3 nucleotides: TGTGCCAGTAGTGTCCCAGTATTCCCGAACACCGGGGAGCTGTTTTTT. Translation: CASSVPVFPNTGELFF.